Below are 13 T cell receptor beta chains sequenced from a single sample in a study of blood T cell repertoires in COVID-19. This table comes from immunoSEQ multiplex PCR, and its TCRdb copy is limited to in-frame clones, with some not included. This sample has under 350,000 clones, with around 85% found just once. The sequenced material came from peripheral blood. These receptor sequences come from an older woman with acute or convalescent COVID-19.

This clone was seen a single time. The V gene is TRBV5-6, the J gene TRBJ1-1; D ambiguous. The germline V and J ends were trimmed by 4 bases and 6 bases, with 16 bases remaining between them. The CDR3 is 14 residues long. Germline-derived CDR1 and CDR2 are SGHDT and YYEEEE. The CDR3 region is CASSQRKDTAEAFF. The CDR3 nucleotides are TGTGCCAGCAGCCAAAGGAAAGATACAGCTGAAGCTTTCTTT.

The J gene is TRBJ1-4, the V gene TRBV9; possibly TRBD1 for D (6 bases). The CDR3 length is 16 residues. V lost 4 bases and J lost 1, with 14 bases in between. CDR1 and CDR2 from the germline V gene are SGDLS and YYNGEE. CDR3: CASSPGHARTNEKLFF. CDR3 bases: TGTGCCAGCAGCCCGGGACACGCGCGAACTAATGAAAAACTGTTTTTT.

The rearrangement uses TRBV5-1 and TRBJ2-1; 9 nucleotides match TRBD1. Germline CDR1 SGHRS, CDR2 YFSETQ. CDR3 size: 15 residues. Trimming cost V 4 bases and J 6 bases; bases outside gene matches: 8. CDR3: CASSLGQGRVNEQFF. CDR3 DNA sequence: TGCGCCAGCAGCCTGGGACAGGGTCGGGTCAATGAGCAGTTCTTC. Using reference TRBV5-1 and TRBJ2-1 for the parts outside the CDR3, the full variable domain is KAGVTQTPRYLIKTRGQQVTLSCSPISGHRSVSWYQQTPGQGLQFLFEYFSETQRNKGNFPGRFSGRQFSNSRSEMNVSTLELGDSALYLCASSLGQGRVNEQFFGPGTRLTVL.

The CDR3 DNA reads TGTGCCAGCAGCCCCCACGGACAGGGGGCAGGAAACACCATATATTTT. Residues: CASSPHGQGAGNTIYF. The gene calls are TRBV2 and TRBJ1-3, with TRBD1 identical over 11 bases. V lost 6 bases to trimming and J lost 4 bases; unmatched junction nucleotides: 8. CDR1 is SNHLY and CDR2 is FYNNEI in the germline V gene. CDR3 length: 16 amino acids.

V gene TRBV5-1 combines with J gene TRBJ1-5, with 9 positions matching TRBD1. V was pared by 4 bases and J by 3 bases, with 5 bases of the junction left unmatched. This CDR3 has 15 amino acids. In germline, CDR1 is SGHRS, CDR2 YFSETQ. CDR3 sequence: CASSVGQGTNQPQHF. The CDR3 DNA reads TGCGCCAGCAGCGTGGGACAGGGTACCAATCAGCCCCAGCATTTT.

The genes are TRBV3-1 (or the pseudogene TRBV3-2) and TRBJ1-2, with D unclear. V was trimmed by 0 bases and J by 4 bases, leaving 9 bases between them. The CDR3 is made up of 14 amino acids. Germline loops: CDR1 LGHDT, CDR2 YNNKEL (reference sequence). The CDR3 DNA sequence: TGTGCCAGCAGCCAAGACAGGAACGGCTATGGCTACACCTTC. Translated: CASSQDRNGYGYTF.

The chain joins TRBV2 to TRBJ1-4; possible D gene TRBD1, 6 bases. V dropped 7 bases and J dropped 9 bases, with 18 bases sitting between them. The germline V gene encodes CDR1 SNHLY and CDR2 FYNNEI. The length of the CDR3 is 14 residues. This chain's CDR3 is CASMEGGAVKKLFF. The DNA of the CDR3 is TGTGCCAGCATGGAAGGGGGGGCAGTGAAAAAACTGTTTTTT.

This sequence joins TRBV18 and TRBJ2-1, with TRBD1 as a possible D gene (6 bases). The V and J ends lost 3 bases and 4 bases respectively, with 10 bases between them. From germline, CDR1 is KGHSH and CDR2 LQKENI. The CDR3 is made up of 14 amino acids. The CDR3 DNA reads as TGTGCCAGCTCACCTCCCCAGGGGTACAATGAGCAGTTCTTC. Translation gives CASSPPQGYNEQFF.

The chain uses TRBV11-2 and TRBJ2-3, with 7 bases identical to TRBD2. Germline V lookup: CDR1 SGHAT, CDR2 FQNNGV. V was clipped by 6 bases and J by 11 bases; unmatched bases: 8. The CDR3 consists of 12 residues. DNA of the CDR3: TGTGCCAGCAGACGGGACTACCAAGAGCAGTATTTT. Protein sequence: CASRRDYQEQYF.

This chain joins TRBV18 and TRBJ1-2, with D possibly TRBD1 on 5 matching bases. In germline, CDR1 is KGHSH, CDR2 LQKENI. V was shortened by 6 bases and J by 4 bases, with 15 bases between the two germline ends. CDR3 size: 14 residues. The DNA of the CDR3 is TGTGCCAGCTCCCCGGGGGGTCCGACCTATGGCTACACCTTC. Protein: CASSPGGPTYGYTF.

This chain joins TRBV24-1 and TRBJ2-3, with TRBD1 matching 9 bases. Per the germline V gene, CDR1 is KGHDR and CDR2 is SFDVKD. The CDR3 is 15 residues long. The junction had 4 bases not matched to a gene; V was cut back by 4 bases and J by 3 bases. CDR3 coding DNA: TGTGCCACCAGTGAATCCGGGACAGGGACAGATACGCAGTATTTT. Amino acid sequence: CATSESGTGTDTQYF.

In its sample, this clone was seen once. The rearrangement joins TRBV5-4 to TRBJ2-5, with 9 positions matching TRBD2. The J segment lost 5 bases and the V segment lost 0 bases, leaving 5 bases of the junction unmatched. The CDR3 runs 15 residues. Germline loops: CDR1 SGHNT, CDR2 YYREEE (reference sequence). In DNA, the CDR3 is TGTGCCAGCAGCTTGGGGCGGGGGGGCGAGGAGACCCAGTACTTC. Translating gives CASSLGRGGEETQYF.

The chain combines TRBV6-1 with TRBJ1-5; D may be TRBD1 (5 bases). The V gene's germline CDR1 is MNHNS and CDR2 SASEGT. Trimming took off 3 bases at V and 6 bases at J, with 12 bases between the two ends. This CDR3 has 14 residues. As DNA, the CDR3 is TGTGCCAGCAGTGACAGGGTCGGGGGTCAGCCCCAGCATTTT. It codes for CASSDRVGGQPQHF.